The following is a T cell receptor (beta chain) sequence with its context. The target antigen is unknown. Germline V gene lookup returns CDR1 MNHEY and CDR2 SVGAGI. CDR3 size: 14 residues. V lost 8 bases and J lost 10, with 23 bases in between. The source of the sample is a study of T cell responses to AZD1222 COVID-19 vaccine. Method: immunoSEQ multiplex PCR; TCRdb's copy keeps in-frame clones and lacks some. The sample lists approximately 150,000 clones; about 91% were seen once. Points from the study as a whole: The CD4 TCRs associated with vaccination extended across spike and predominated at 160-218 and 743-854. Among those given AZD1222, only 5 to 7 were seropositive at baseline. Among the donors, most were white British and more were female, and clonal diversity was possibly underestimated. Scientists sampled the repertoires only once the peak T cell response had passed.

The source of this sequence is an adult who received the AZD1222 COVID-19 vaccine. The chain recombines TRBV6-5 with TRBJ1-1; no clear D. The material sequenced was peripheral blood, taken 28 days after the second AZD1222 dose. The CDR3 DNA reads TGTGCCAGCGATAGCGGACGGTCGGTCCGGGGAGCTTTCTTT. It yields the protein CASDSGRSVRGAFF.